A selection of T cell receptor beta chains follows, all from one sample in a study of Ad26.COV2.S vaccination and SARS-CoV-2 variants. Measured with immunoSEQ multiplex PCR; TCRdb has only the in-frame clones, and not every one. The sample holds approximately 400,000 clones, about four fifths seen once. The specimen comprised peripheral blood, sampled in a trial of Ad26.COV2.S vaccine versus placebo. These TCRs come from a person aged 18-65 years who received the Ad26.COV2.S COVID-19 vaccine or a placebo. Each CDR3 is given with its conserved first and last residue. Fields, in order: V gene, D gene, clone size, J gene, CDR3 DNA, CDR3 protein. D genes are given only for firm matches. Size is omitted from some rows. Given values are once, few, many or a class for expanded clones.

TRBV11-2	TRBD1	NA	TRBJ1-1	TGTGCCAGCCGACATTCAGGGGGCCGCACTGAAGCTTTCTTT	CASRHSGGRTEAFF
TRBV6-5	NA	NA	TRBJ1-4	TGTGCCAGCAGTTACTCTAAGGGGGTGTCTAATGAAAAACTGTTTTTT	CASSYSKGVSNEKLFF
TRBV7-9	TRBD1	NA	TRBJ2-7	TGTGCCAGCAGCTACCCGGGACAGGGGGCGTACGAGCAGTACTTC	CASSYPGQGAYEQYF
TRBV27	NA	NA	TRBJ1-5	TGTGCCACCGGCCGGACGGGAGGATTCTTGCAGCCCCAGCATTTT	CATGRTGGFLQPQHF
TRBV27	NA	once	TRBJ1-2	TGTGCCAGCAGTTTTAGTGGGGCGGGTGGCTACACCTTC	CASSFSGAGGYTF
TRBV7-9	TRBD1	NA	TRBJ1-2	TGTGCCAGTACCGGACAGGGTGGCTACACCTTC	CASTGQGGYTF
TRBV10-2	TRBD1	NA	TRBJ1-2	TGCGCCAGCAGAGATTCCGGGACAGGGGGCAGTGGCTACACCTTC	CASRDSGTGGSGYTF
TRBV9	NA	few	TRBJ2-3	TGTGCCAGCAGCGTAAGCACCCATCCCACAGATACGCAGTATTTT	CASSVSTHPTDTQYF
TRBV4-1	NA	NA	TRBJ2-3	TGCGCCAGCAGATTGGCGGGGAGCACAGATACGCAGTATTTT	CASRLAGSTDTQYF
TRBV7-9	NA	NA	TRBJ2-1	TGTGCCAGCAGCTTTGGCCCATCCGGGAATGAGCAGTTCTTC	CASSFGPSGNEQFF
TRBV29-1	NA	NA	TRBJ1-1	TGCAGCGTTGAACATAACACTGAAGCTTTCTTT	CSVEHNTEAFF
TRBV16	NA	NA	TRBJ2-3	TGTGCCAGCAGCCAATCGGGAGACACAGATACGCAGTATTTT	CASSQSGDTDTQYF
TRBV5-6	NA	NA	TRBJ2-7	TGTGCCAGCAGCCATCCTAACAGGGAAGCCTACGAGCAGTACTTC	CASSHPNREAYEQYF
TRBV7-9	NA	NA	TRBJ1-6	TGTGCCAGCACGACAGATAATTCACCCCTCCACTTT	CASTTDNSPLHF
TRBV6-1	NA	NA	TRBJ1-2	TGTGCCAGCAGTGTTACAGGGTCCCTTACGACTAACTATGGCTACACCTTC	CASSVTGSLTTNYGYTF
TRBV4-1	NA	NA	TRBJ1-5	TGCGCCAGCAGCCAAGCAGGAGGGTTAGGGGACAATCAGCCCCAGCATTTT	CASSQAGGLGDNQPQHF
TRBV5-4	NA	NA	TRBJ1-2	TGTGCCAGCAGCCCCGGCGGACCCTATGGCTACACCTTC	CASSPGGPYGYTF
TRBV12-3/TRBV12-4	NA	NA	TRBJ1-6	TGTGCCAGCAGTTTAGGGAACCCTTCACCCCTCCACTTT	CASSLGNPSPLHF
TRBV7-7	TRBD2	NA	TRBJ2-1	TGTGCCAGCAGCCCCGCTAGCGGGAGTGCACTTTTGTTCTTC	CASSPASGSALLFF
TRBV2	NA	NA	TRBJ1-1	TGTGCCAGCAGTGGGCAGGAGAACACTGAAGCTTTCTTT	CASSGQENTEAFF
TRBV5-1	NA	NA	TRBJ2-7	TGCGCCAGCAGCGCCGGACTAGGACAGGGATATTACGAGCAGTACTTC	CASSAGLGQGYYEQYF